These 24 T cell receptor beta chains share one sample of origin, sequenced in a study of blood T cell repertoires in COVID-19 (TCRdb year 2020). The library was generated by the immunoSEQ multiplex PCR assay. The table comes from immuneACCESS by way of TCRdb, which keeps in-frame sequences with V and J called. Part of the clones is missing from these tables; in studies checked, under half for an unresolved V gene and the rest for unknown reasons. The sample includes 340,000 or so clones, with around four fifths observed a single time. The ten largest clones represent roughly 3% of the sample. Sequencing was carried out using peripheral blood. Receptors were obtained from a man aged 25 to 45 with active or convalescent COVID-19.

V gene TRBV28 combines with J gene TRBJ2-7; 7 nucleotides line up with TRBD1. The germline V gene encodes CDR1 MDHEN and CDR2 SYDVKM. V lost 5 bases and J lost 2; bases outside the gene matches: 3. CDR3 length: 13 amino acids. In DNA form, the CDR3 reads TGTGCCAGCAGTGGGACAGCTCCCTACGAGCAGTACTTC. Protein: CASSGTAPYEQYF.

V gene TRBV11-3 combines with J gene TRBJ2-5, with TRBD2 as a possible D gene (5 bases). The CDR3 extends over 15 amino acids. Trimming shortened V by 0 bases and J by 2 bases, and 10 bases separated the two germline ends. The germline CDR1 and CDR2 sequences are SGHNT and YENEEA. CDR3 in amino acids: CASSLEEAAQETQYF. The CDR3 coding sequence is TGTGCCAGCAGCTTAGAGGAGGCAGCACAAGAGACCCAGTACTTC. Full variable domain (missing parts from reference TRBV11-3 and TRBJ2-5): EAGVVQSPRYKIIEKKQPVAFWCNPISGHNTLYWYLQNLGQGPELLIRYENEEAVDDSQLPKDRFSAERLKGVDSTLKIQPAELGDSAVYLCASSLEEAAQETQYFGPGTRLLVL.

DNA for the CDR3: TGTGCCAGCAGTTCCTCCCGACAGAGCAATCAGCCCCAGCATTTT. Residues: CASSSSRQSNQPQHF. The V call is TRBV6-6, the J call TRBJ1-5, with a tentative D call TRBD1 (5 bases). Per germline, CDR1 MNHNY and CDR2 SVGAGI (reference sequence). The ends were cut back, 4 bases at V and 1 base at J, with 11 bases in the middle. The CDR3 loop spans 15 amino acids.

The rearrangement uses TRBV5-8 and TRBJ1-2, with 8 positions matching TRBD1. V was pared by 0 bases and J by 3 bases, with 4 bases of the junction left unmatched. Germline values: CDR1 SGHTS, CDR2 YDEGEE. The CDR3 spans 15 residues. This CDR3 is CASSLDGQGYYGYTF. In nucleotides, the CDR3 is TGTGCCAGCAGCTTGGATGGACAGGGATACTATGGCTACACCTTC.

The J gene is TRBJ2-7, the V gene TRBV18; no firm D call. Germline V lookup: CDR1 KGHSH, CDR2 LQKENI. Trimming left V 3 bases short and J 6 bases short, with 18 bases between. The CDR3 runs to 15 residues. The CDR3, as DNA: TGTGCCAGCTCACCGGATCCAGGCGCATCTCGCGAGCAGTACTTC. Translated, it gives CASSPDPGASREQYF.

V and J are TRBV3-1 (or the pseudogene TRBV3-2) and TRBJ2-7, with 11 bases identical to TRBD1. The J segment lost 4 bases and the V segment lost 1 base, leaving 3 bases of the junction unmatched. There are 15 residues in the CDR3. CDR1 is LGHDT, CDR2 YNNKEL, per germline (reference sequence). The CDR3 here is CASSQGGTGGYEQYF. As DNA, the CDR3 is TGTGCCAGCAGCCAAGGAGGGACAGGGGGATACGAGCAGTACTTC.

The V call is TRBV7-2, the J call TRBJ2-5; no definite D call. V was shortened by 4 bases and J by 5 bases, with 5 bases between the two germline ends. This CDR3 comprises 11 residues. CDR1 and CDR2 from the germline V gene are SGHTA and FQGNSA. Written as DNA, the CDR3 is TGTGCCAGCAGCTCGAGTGAGACCCAGTACTTC. It yields the protein CASSSSETQYF.

The chain links TRBV11-2 to TRBJ2-7; the D gene is possibly TRBD1 (6 bases). This CDR3 has 15 amino acids. Trimming cost V 6 bases and J 4 bases, with 19 bases left between them. Germline V gene lookup returns CDR1 SGHAT and CDR2 FQNNGV. The CDR3: CASRHLRDTRYEQYF. The CDR3 DNA reads as TGTGCCAGCAGACATCTCAGGGACACGCGTTACGAGCAGTACTTC. Complete variable domain (other parts from reference TRBV11-2 and TRBJ2-7): EAGVAQSPRYKIIEKRQSVAFWCNPISGHATLYWYQQILGQGPKLLIQFQNNGVVDDSQLPKDRFSAERLKGVDSTLKIQPAKLEDSAVYLCASRHLRDTRYEQYFGPGTRLTVT.

V usage is TRBV9 and J usage is TRBJ2-2; D gene uncertain. This CDR3 contains 13 residues. V lost 5 bases to trimming and J lost 1 base, with 6 bases between them. Per the germline V gene, CDR1 is SGDLS and CDR2 is YYNGEE. The CDR3 loop reads CASSYRNTGELFF. The DNA for the CDR3 is TGTGCCAGCAGTTACAGGAACACCGGGGAGCTGTTTTTT.

The CDR3 sequence is CATSDLTTGTDTQYF. CDR3 DNA sequence: TGTGCCACCAGTGATTTGACAACAGGCACAGATACGCAGTATTTT. The chain recombines TRBV24-1 with TRBJ2-3; D uncertain. Looked up from germline, CDR1 is KGHDR and CDR2 is SFDVKD. Between the trimmed V and J ends, which lost 0 bases and 1 base, there was a span of 7 bases. The CDR3 is 15 amino acids.

The chain couples TRBV10-2 to TRBJ2-1, with TRBD2 identical over 10 bases. The CDR3 covers 13 residues. The J segment lost 10 bases and the V segment lost 10 bases, leaving 10 bases of the junction unmatched. Germline CDR1 reads WSHSY; CDR2 reads SAAADI. The CDR3 nucleotides read TGCGCCACCCGGCTAGCGGGAGTGAACGAGCAGTTCTTC. Translated, it gives CATRLAGVNEQFF.

The J gene is TRBJ2-7, the V gene TRBV12-5, with 8 bases identical to TRBD2. V dropped 3 bases and J dropped 2; count of bases not matched to a gene: 3. CDR3 length: 14 amino acids. CDR1 is LGHNT and CDR2 is FRNRAP in the germline V gene. The CDR3 DNA reads TGTGCTAGTGGTTTAGCCGGGAGGGCCTACGAGCAGTACTTC. It specifies CASGLAGRAYEQYF.

The gene calls are TRBV6-4 and TRBJ2-3; D ambiguous. From germline, CDR1 is MRHNA and CDR2 SNTAGT. The V gene lost 3 bases and the J gene lost 2 bases, with 12 bases spanning the gap. This CDR3 region has 15 residues. The DNA for the CDR3 is TGTGCCAGCAGTGATGGCGCAGGCCACACAGATACGCAGTATTTT. The encoded protein is CASSDGAGHTDTQYF.

This chain connects TRBV7-2 to TRBJ2-1; 8 nucleotides agree with TRBD2. J gave up 6 bases and V 5 bases, and 12 bases lay outside the gene matches. The CDR3 runs 16 residues. CDR1 and CDR2 from the germline V gene are SGHTA and FQGNSA. The CDR3: CASSRRAGENPNEQFF. The CDR3, as DNA: TGTGCCAGCAGCAGAAGAGCGGGAGAAAACCCCAATGAGCAGTTCTTC.

The chain joins TRBV6-2 or TRBV6-3 to TRBJ1-2; D gene ambiguous. This CDR3 has 13 residues. The V and J ends lost 5 bases and 10 bases respectively, with 17 bases between them. CDR1 is MNHEY and CDR2 is SVGEGT in the germline V gene. CDR3 coding DNA: TGTGCCAGCAGTGAGGGAGGGATTATCGCCTACACCTTC. It yields the protein CASSEGGIIAYTF.

The CDR3 spells CAYQTGAPGNTIYF. In DNA, the CDR3 is TGTGCCTACCAGACAGGGGCCCCTGGAAACACCATATATTTT. The gene calls are TRBV30 and TRBJ1-3; TRBD1 matches 8 bases. Losses at the gene ends were 7 bases for V and 2 bases for J; bases not matched to a gene: 7. This CDR3 is built from 14 residues. CDR1 and CDR2 (germline): GTSNPN, SVGIG (reference sequence). Variable domain in full (rest from reference TRBV30 and TRBJ1-3): SQTIHQWPATLVQPVGSPLSLECTVEGTSNPNLYWYRQAAGRGLQLLFYSVGIGQISSEVPQNLSASRPQDRQFILSSKKLLLSDSGFYLCAYQTGAPGNTIYFGEGSWLTVV.

The chain joins TRBV7-8 to TRBJ1-5; D perhaps matches TRBD1 (5 bases). The CDR3 covers 13 residues. V lost 5 bases, J lost 2 bases, and 7 bases lay in between. In germline, CDR1 is SGHVS, CDR2 FQNEAQ. This chain's CDR3 is CASSPRGNQPQHF. The DNA for the CDR3 is TGTGCCAGCAGCCCCAGGGGCAATCAGCCCCAGCATTTT. Looking up the rest from reference TRBV7-8 and TRBJ1-5 gives the full variable domain: GAGVSQSPRYKVAKRGQDVALRCDPISGHVSLFWYQQALGQGPEFLTYFQNEAQLDKSGLPSDRFFAERPEGSVSTLKIQRTQQEDSAVYLCASSPRGNQPQHFGDGTRLSIL.

V and J are TRBV27 and TRBJ2-7; 10 nucleotides line up with TRBD1. CDR3 length equals 14 residues. CDR1 and CDR2 (germline): MNHEY, SMNVEV (reference sequence). V lost 6 bases to trimming and J lost 5 bases; unmatched junction nucleotides: 7. CDR3 bases: TGTGCCAGCAGCCCGGGACAGGGGTTCGACGAGCAGTACTTC. Translated, it gives CASSPGQGFDEQYF.

The J gene is TRBJ1-6, the V gene TRBV7-2; 7 bases line up with TRBD1. CDR3 length: 15 residues. The germline V gene has CDR1 SGHTA and CDR2 FQGNSA. Trimming removed 5 bases from V and 4 bases from J; junction bases left unmatched: 5. DNA for the CDR3: TGTGCCAGCAGCCAAATGACAGGGTATAATTCACCCCTCCACTTT. Its translation is CASSQMTGYNSPLHF.

The chain combines TRBV2 with TRBJ2-3, with 8 bases matching TRBD1. CDR3 size: 13 residues. In germline, CDR1 is SNHLY, CDR2 FYNNEI. The ends lost 8 bases at V and 6 bases at J; junction bases unmatched: 7. CDR3 sequence (DNA): TGTGCCAGCCGGACAGGGCACAGCGATACGCAGTATTTT. Residues: CASRTGHSDTQYF.

The chain combines TRBV9 with TRBJ2-3; tentative D call: TRBD2 (6 bases). The length of the CDR3 is 16 residues. V lost 0 bases to trimming and J lost 2 bases, with 13 bases between them. Germline loops: CDR1 SGDLS, CDR2 YYNGEE. DNA for the CDR3: TGTGCCAGCAGCGTAGGGGTAGGAGGGGACACAGATACGCAGTATTTT. Its translation: CASSVGVGGDTDTQYF.

The chain carries TRBV6-5 and TRBJ1-5; no reliable D call. V shed 7 bases and J shed 0 bases, with 10 bases lying between them. CDR1 and CDR2 from the germline V gene are MNHEY and SVGAGI. CDR3 length equals 14 residues. The CDR3 here is CASTMIGSNQPQHF. The CDR3 coding sequence is TGTGCCAGCACCATGATCGGTAGCAATCAGCCCCAGCATTTT.

This clone has a single count. The chain links TRBV6-5 to TRBJ1-6; 8 bases agree with TRBD1. CDR3 length: 16 amino acids. Looked up from germline, CDR1 is MNHEY and CDR2 is SVGAGI. With 2 bases clipped from V and 9 bases from J, the junction kept 9 bases outside the gene matches. In DNA form, the CDR3 reads TGTGCCAGCAGTTACGGGCTGCAGGGGGCGTTTTCACCCCTCCACTTT. Translated: CASSYGLQGAFSPLHF.

This clone was found a few times. The V and J genes are TRBV6-6 and TRBJ1-2; perhaps TRBD1 as D (6 bases). Trimming left V 6 bases short and J 5 bases short, with 16 bases between. The CDR3 has 14 amino acids. Per the germline V gene, CDR1 is MNHNY and CDR2 is SVGAGI (reference sequence). CDR3 nucleotides: TGTGCCAGCAGGAAACCAGGGGATATGTATGGCTACACCTTC. It is translated as CASRKPGDMYGYTF.